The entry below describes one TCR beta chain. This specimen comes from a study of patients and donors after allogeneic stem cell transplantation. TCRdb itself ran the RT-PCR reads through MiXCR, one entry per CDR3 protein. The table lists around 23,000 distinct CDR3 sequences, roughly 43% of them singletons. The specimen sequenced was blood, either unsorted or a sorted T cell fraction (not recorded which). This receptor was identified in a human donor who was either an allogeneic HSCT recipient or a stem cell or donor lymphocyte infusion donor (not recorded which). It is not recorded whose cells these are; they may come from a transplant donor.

CDR3: CASTPGYQDTEAFF. The DNA for the CDR3 is TGTGCCAGCACCCCAGGGTACCAGGACACTGAAGCTTTCTTT. V gene TRBV27 combines with J gene TRBJ1-1, with D perhaps matching TRBD1 (5 bases). CDR3 length equals 14 residues. Germline CDR1 MNHEY, CDR2 SMNVEV (reference sequence). Deletions cut 7 bases from V and 3 bases from J, with 15 bases between.